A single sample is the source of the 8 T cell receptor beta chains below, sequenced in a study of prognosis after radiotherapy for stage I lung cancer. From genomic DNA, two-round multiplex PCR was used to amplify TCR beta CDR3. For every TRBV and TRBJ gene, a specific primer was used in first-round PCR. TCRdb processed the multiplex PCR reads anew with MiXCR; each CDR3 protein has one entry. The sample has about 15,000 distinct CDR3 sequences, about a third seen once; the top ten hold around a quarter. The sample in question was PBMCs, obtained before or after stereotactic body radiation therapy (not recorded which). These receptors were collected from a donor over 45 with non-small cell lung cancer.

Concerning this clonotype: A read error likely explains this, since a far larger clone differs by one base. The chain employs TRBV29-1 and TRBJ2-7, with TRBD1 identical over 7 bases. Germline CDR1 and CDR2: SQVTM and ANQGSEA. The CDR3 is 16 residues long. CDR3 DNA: TGCAGTGCTAGAGGTTCAGGACAGGAATCCTTCTACGAGCAGTACTTC. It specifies CSARGSGQESFYEQYF.

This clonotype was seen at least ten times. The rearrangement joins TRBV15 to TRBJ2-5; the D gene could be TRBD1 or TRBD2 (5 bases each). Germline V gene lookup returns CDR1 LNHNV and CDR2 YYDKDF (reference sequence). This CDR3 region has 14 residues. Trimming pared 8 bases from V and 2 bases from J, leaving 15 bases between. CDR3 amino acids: CATGTEGKQETQYF. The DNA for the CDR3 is TGTGCCACCGGTACCGAGGGGAAACAAGAGACCCAGTACTTC.

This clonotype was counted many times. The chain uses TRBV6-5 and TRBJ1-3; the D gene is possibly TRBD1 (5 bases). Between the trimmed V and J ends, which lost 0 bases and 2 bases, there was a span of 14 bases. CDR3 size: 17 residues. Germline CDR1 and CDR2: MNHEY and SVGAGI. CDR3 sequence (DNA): TGTGCCAGCAGTTACTCCTCGGGTCAGGGCGCTGGAAACACCATATATTTT. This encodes CASSYSSGQGAGNTIYF.

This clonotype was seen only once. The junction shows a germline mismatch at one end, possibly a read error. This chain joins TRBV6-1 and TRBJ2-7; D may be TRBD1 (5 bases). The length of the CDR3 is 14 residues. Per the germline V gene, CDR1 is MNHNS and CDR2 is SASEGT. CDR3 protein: CASAGRGPSHERYF. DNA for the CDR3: TGTGCCAGCGCAGGGCGTGGTCCTTCCCACGAGCGGTACTTC.

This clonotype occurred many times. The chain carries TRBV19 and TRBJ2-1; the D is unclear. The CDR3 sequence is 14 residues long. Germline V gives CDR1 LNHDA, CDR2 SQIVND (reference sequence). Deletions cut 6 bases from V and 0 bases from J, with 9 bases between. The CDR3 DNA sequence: TGTGCCAGTAGCCTCATGAGCTCCTACAATGAGCAGTTCTTC. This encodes CASSLMSSYNEQFF.

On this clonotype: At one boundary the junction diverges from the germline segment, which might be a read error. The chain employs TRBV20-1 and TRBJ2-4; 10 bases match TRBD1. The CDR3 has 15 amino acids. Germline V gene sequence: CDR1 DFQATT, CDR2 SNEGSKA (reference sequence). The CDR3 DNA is TGCAGTGCAGCCGGGACAGGGGTCTATATGGGCATTGAGTACTTC. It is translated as CSAAGTGVYMGIEYF.

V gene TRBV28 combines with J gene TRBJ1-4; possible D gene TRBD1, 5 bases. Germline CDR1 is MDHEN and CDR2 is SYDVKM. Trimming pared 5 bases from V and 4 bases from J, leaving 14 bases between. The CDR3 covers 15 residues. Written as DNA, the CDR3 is TGTGCCAGCAGTCCACCGGGGGTCCGTAATGAAAAACTGTTTTTT. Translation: CASSPPGVRNEKLFF.

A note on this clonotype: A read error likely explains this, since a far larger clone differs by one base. This chain's CDR3 is CASMDRGAGELFF. The CDR3 DNA reads TGTGCCAGCATGGACAGGGGGGCCGGGGAGCTGTTTTTT. The genes are TRBV6-4 and TRBJ2-2; 10 nucleotides align to TRBD1. The CDR3 loop spans 13 amino acids. Trimming removed 7 bases from V and 6 bases from J; junction bases left unmatched: 2. Germline V CDR1 and CDR2: MRHNA, SNTAGT.